The entry below describes one T cell receptor beta chain. Its antigen is not identified. Profiled with immunoSEQ multiplex PCR; TCRdb holds only in-frame clones, not every one. The table has 2.3 million or so clones, 93% seen once. The sample belongs to a study of shared clonotypes between healthy human individuals. On the study more broadly: Donor composition was a couple of women and three men, aged 18 to 49. Notes on the study in general: Even with large depth, rarefaction showed that sorted-subset sequencing was incomplete. Generation probabilities were higher for clonotypes shared across all four sorted-subset donors than for unshared ones.

CDR3 length: 15 residues. CDR1 SEHNR and CDR2 FQNEAQ come from the germline V gene (reference sequence). Trimming removed 1 base at V and 4 bases at J, with 10 bases between. Material for sequencing was naive CD4+ T cells from PBMCs. Specified subset: CD45RA+ positively selected. J is TRBJ2-2 and V is TRBV7-9, with D unresolved. This receptor was obtained from a man aged 18 to 30 in good health. Some clones in this sample may be carry-over from other donors' samples. The CDR3 DNA reads TGTGCCAGCAGCTTAGGTGGACCGGGCACCGGGGAGCTGTTTTTT. Translating it yields CASSLGGPGTGELFF.